This T cell receptor beta chain appears in the sequencing data of a study of CD8+ T cells in alopecia areata (dated by TCRdb to the late 2010s). General notes on the study: The study used high-throughput TCRbeta sequencing to examine T cell clonal expansion in alopecia areata, in both the C3H/HeJ mouse model and human patients. RNA was obtained with the PAXgene miRNA kit for fixed scalp, the miRNeasy kit for PBMCs, and the RNeasy kit for mouse skin. Clonality in the scalp was compared among normal scalp (n=4), patchy alopecia areata scalp (n=8), and alopecia totalis/universalis scalp (n=8). Amplification of TCRbeta CDR3 regions was done by immunoSEQ multiplex PCR using 35 Vbeta forward primers and 13 Jbeta reverse primers. Human TCRbeta sequencing covered scalp tissue and sorted CD4+ and CD8+ peripheral blood T cells from patchy and totalis/universalis alopecia areata patients and healthy controls.

Comments on this clone: The antigen this receptor binds is unknown. No base quality values were provided; no much bigger clone lies one nucleotide off.

Peripheral blood and lesional scalp punch biopsies were obtained from patients with alopecia areata. PBMCs were separated by density centrifugation and stained for CD3, CD4 and CD8, after which CD4+ and CD8+ T cells were sorted on a FACSAria. Alopecia areata patients who were not treated were recruited through a multicenter biomarker study. In 5 or 6 patients from the biomarker study, blood CD8+ T cells were sorted further into NKG2D-low and NKG2D-high fractions. Receptor amplification or capture employed the immunoSEQ multiplex PCR assay. RNA was extracted from all samples and reverse transcribed into cDNA, which served as template for TCR sequencing. SuperScript III was used to make first-strand cDNA, primed with a 2:1 mix of oligo-dT and random hexamers. A synthetic immune receptor repertoire was used to assess amplification bias, and residual bias was removed computationally. Regarding the original processing steps: Raw reads were preprocessed for error removal, and CDR3 was defined according to IMGT conventions as running from the conserved cysteine to phenylalanine. Clonality was computed by normalizing Shannon entropy by log2 of the number of productive unique TCRs and subtracting the result from 1. Whether scalp clones were CD4 or CD8 was inferred by matching scalp TCRbeta sequences against CD4 and CD8 repertoires sorted from blood. As stored in TCRdb, this immuneACCESS dataset retains in-frame rearrangements with V and J assigned. A fraction of the clones does not appear; measured against another copy, unresolved V genes explain less than half of the discrepancy, and the remainder lacks a known reason. V, J and clone size are those of that table, while D and trimming were read from the DNA. For this sample there are about 30,000 clones; approximately 65% appear just once. Of the sample, about 20% falls within the top ten clones.

What the authors observed across the whole study: Compared with normal scalp, lesional scalp had higher clonality and more expanded CD8+ clones, particularly in alopecia totalis/universalis, a pattern that suggests antigenic drive. Shared TCR sequences between patients were less evident than in mice, which may be partly attributable to HLA diversity in the patient population. Resident alphabeta T cells in normal human skin are also sequenced, complicating scalp TCR repertoire analysis, unlike mouse skin dominated by gammadelta T cells.

This TCR derives from a human donor with alopecia areata. Sequenced: NKG2D-high CD8+ T cells sorted from blood. What the cell subset or site label conveys for this sample: sorted CD8+ NKG2D-high blood T cells.

The CDR3 protein: CASSNRVGNGYTF. The sequence in DNA is TGTGCCAGCAGCAATCGAGTAGGGAATGGCTACACCTTC. Recombination linked TRBV21-1 to TRBJ1-2. TRBV21-1 is listed as a pseudogene. From its cysteine to its phenylalanine, the CDR3 spans 13 amino acids. Only the CDR3 DNA stays, 39 bases, in frame from base 1.